A selection of T cell receptor beta chains follows, all from one sample in a study of beta chain features in type 1 diabetes. Clones were sequenced by immunoSEQ multiplex PCR, and TCRdb holds only the in-frame ones, with some missing. In the table there are about 210,000 clones, roughly a tenth of which are singletons. The source material was central memory CD4+ T cells from blood. The receptors come from a man younger than 35 in good health. Each CDR3 is given with its conserved first and last residue. Each record gives: D gene, J gene, clone size, CDR3 length, V gene, CDR3 protein, CDR3 DNA. A D gene is named only where the DNA matches it firmly. The listing skips clone size in some rows; elsewhere it reads once, few, many or a size class.

>TRBD1|TRBJ2-7|few|16|TRBV5-4
CASSEMDRGRAYEQYF
TGTGCCAGCAGCGAGATGGACAGGGGGCGCGCCTACGAGCAGTACTTC
>NA|TRBJ2-6|few|15|TRBV30
CAWREYRSGANVLTF
TGTGCCTGGAGGGAATACCGCTCTGGGGCCAACGTCCTGACTTTC
>TRBD1|TRBJ2-7|few|20|TRBV12-5
CASGLVPGLGTDRSTGEQYF
TGTGCTAGTGGTTTGGTACCTGGCCTGGGGACAGACAGGTCTACGGGAGAGCAGTACTTC
>NA|TRBJ2-2|few|13|TRBV19
CASNDWGTGELFF
TGTGCCAGTAATGATTGGGGCACCGGGGAGCTGTTTTTT
>NA|TRBJ1-2|few|16|TRBV2
CASSELWTLANYGYTF
TGTGCCAGCAGTGAATTGTGGACCCTTGCTAACTATGGCTACACCTTC
>NA|TRBJ2-7|few|14|TRBV21-1
CASSTSGRTYEQYF
TGTGCCAGCAGCACAAGCGGGAGGACCTACGAGCAGTACTTC
>NA|TRBJ2-1|few|13|TRBV27
CASSLTADNEQFF
TGTGCCAGCAGTCTCACGGCCGACAATGAGCAGTTCTTC
>NA|TRBJ2-5|many|10|TRBV7-9
CASGSQTQYF
TGTGCCAGCGGCAGCCAGACCCAGTACTTC
>TRBD1|TRBJ2-7|few|16|TRBV28
CASSSLSGDRVYEQYF
TGTGCCAGCAGTTCTCTCTCCGGGGACAGGGTTTACGAGCAGTACTTC
>NA|TRBJ2-5|NA|16|TRBV10-3
CAISDGRLDLQETQYF
TGTGCCATCAGTGATGGTAGGCTAGACCTACAAGAGACCCAGTACTTC
>NA|TRBJ2-7|few|14|TRBV28
CASSLGPARGEQYF
TGTGCCAGCAGTTTGGGGCCGGCTAGGGGCGAGCAGTACTTC
>NA|TRBJ2-1|many|15|TRBV7-8
CASSLDHRRYNEQFF
TGTGCCAGCAGCTTAGACCACAGGCGGTACAATGAGCAGTTCTTC
>TRBD2|TRBJ2-1|once|15|TRBV5-4
CASSRAGGTYNEQFF
TGTGCCAGCAGCCGAGCGGGAGGCACCTACAATGAGCAGTTCTTC
>TRBD1|TRBJ2-5|few|12|TRBV30
CASTTGIETQYF
TGTGCCTCTACGACAGGGATAGAGACCCAGTACTTC
>TRBD2|TRBJ2-3|few|15|TRBV6-5
CASSYASGRTDTQYF
TGTGCCAGCAGTTACGCTAGCGGTCGCACAGATACGCAGTATTTT
>TRBD2|TRBJ2-2|NA|14|TRBV11-2
CASQREQNTGELFF
TGTGCCAGTCAGCGGGAGCAGAACACCGGGGAGCTGTTTTTT
>NA|TRBJ2-3|few|14|TRBV14
CASSQGGGLITQYF
TGTGCCAGCAGCCAAGGAGGCGGGCTAATCACGCAGTATTTT
>TRBD2|TRBJ2-6|many|16|TRBV30
CAWNPGGHPGANVLTF
TGTGCCTGGAACCCGGGAGGACACCCTGGGGCCAACGTCCTGACTTTC
>NA|TRBJ2-1|few|14|TRBV30
CAWSTGSSYNEQFF
TGTGCCTGGAGTACAGGGAGCTCCTACAATGAGCAGTTCTTC